Included here is one TCR beta chain sequence, with context. Antigen specificity is unknown. The data stem from a study of monozygotic twins with inflammatory bowel disease. Overall study results and limits: Fewer clonotypes were shared with others by IBD patients than by healthy twins, especially with disease activity.

CDR3 length equals 15 residues. The germline gives CDR1 SGHRS, CDR2 YFSETQ. TCRdb reanalyzed the 5' RACE reads, giving one entry per CDR3 protein sequence and no DNA. Its table records 150,000 to 200,000 distinct CDR3 sequences. The sample was blood. This chain connects TRBV5-1 to TRBJ2-2. This TCR came from a human donor with ulcerative colitis or Crohn's disease, or a healthy co-twin of an affected twin (not recorded which). CDR3 loop: CASSIGAKVTGELFF.